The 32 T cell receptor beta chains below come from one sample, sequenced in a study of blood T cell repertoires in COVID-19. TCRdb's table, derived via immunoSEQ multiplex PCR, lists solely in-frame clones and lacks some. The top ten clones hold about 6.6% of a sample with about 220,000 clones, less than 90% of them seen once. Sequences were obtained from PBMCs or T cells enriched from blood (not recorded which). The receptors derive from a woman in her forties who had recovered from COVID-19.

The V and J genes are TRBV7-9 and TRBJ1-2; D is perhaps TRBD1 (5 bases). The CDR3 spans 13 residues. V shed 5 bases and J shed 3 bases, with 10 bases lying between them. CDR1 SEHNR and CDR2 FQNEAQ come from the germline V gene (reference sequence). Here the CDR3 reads CASSPQGYYGYTF. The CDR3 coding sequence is TGTGCCAGCAGCCCGCAGGGCTACTATGGCTACACCTTC.

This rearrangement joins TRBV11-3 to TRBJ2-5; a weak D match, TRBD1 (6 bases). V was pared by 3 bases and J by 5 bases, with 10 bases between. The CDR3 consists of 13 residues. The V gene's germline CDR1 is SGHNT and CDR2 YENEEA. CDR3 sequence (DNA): TGTGCCAGCAGCTTTGACAGGCCTGAGACCCAGTACTTC. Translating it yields CASSFDRPETQYF.

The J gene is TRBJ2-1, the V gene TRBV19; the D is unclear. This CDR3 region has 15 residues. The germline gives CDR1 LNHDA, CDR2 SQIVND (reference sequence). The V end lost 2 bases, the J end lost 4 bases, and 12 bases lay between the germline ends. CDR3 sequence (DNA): TGTGCCAGTAGTATAACGCCAGGATTATACAATGAGCAGTTCTTC. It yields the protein CASSITPGLYNEQFF.

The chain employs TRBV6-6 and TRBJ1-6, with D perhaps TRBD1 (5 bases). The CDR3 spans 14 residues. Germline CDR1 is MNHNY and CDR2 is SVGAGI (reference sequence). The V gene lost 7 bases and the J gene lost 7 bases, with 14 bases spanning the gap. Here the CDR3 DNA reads TGTGCCAGCACCACGGGGGGTCCCAATTCACCCCTCCACTTT. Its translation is CASTTGGPNSPLHF.

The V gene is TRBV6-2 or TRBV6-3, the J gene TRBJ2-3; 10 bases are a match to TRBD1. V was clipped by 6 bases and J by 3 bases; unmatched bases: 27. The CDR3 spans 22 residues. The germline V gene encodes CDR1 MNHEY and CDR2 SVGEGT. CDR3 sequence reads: CASSPLAPPQHETGGETDTQYF. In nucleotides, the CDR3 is TGTGCCAGCAGCCCCCTTGCCCCCCCCCAGCATGAGACAGGGGGCGAGACAGATACGCAGTATTTT.

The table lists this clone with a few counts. This CDR3 reads CASSLRQAAGAGYTF. CDR3 nucleotide sequence: TGTGCCAGCAGCTTACGACAGGCGGCCGGAGCTGGCTACACCTTC. This rearrangement joins TRBV11-2 to TRBJ1-2, with D perhaps matching TRBD1 (6 bases). V was shortened by 2 bases and J by 7 bases, with 17 bases between the two germline ends. Looked up from germline, CDR1 is SGHAT and CDR2 is FQNNGV. The CDR3 consists of 15 residues.

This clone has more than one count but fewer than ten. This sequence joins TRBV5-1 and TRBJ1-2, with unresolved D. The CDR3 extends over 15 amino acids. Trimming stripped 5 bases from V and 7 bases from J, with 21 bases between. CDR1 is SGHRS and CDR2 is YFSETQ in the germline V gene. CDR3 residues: CASREPSGSGSGYTF. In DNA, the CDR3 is TGCGCCAGCAGGGAACCCTCCGGGAGCGGGAGTGGCTACACCTTC.

The CDR3 DNA reads as TGTGCCACCAGCAGAGATGGGGGCATCTACAATGAGCAGTTCTTC. Its translation is CATSRDGGIYNEQFF. V is TRBV15 and J is TRBJ2-1, with D perhaps matching TRBD1 (6 bases). Trimming stripped 0 bases from V and 3 bases from J, with 9 bases between. The germline V gene encodes CDR1 LNHNV and CDR2 YYDKDF (reference sequence). The CDR3 is 15 residues long.

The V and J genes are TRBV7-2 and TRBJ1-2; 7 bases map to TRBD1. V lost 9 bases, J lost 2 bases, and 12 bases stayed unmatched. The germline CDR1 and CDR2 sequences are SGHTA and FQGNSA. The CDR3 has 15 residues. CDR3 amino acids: CASYGRQGENYGYTF. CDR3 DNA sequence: TGTGCCAGTTATGGCAGACAGGGAGAGAACTATGGCTACACCTTC.

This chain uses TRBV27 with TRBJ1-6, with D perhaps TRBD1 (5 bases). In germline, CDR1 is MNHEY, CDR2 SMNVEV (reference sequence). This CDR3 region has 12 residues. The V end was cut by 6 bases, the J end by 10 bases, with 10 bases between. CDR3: CASSHQGSPLHF. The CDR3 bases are TGTGCCAGCAGCCATCAGGGCTCACCCCTCCACTTT.

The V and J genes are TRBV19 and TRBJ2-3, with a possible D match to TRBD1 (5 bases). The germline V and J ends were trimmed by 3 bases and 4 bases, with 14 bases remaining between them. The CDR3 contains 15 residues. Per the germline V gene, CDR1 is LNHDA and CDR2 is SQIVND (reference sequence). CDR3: CASSISQGRPDTQYF. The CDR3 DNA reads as TGTGCCAGTAGTATTTCCCAGGGTCGGCCAGATACGCAGTATTTT.

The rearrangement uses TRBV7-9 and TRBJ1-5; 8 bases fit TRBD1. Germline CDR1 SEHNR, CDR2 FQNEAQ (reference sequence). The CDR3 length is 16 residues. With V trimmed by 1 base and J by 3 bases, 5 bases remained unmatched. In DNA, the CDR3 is TGTGCCAGCAGCTTAGAGACAGGGGTTATCAATCAGCCCCAGCATTTT. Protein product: CASSLETGVINQPQHF.

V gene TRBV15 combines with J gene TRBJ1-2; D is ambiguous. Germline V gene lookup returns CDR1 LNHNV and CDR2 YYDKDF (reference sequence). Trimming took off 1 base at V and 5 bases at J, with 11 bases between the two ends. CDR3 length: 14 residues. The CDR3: CATSRGSGRYGYTF. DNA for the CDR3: TGTGCCACCAGCAGAGGATCCGGTCGGTATGGCTACACCTTC. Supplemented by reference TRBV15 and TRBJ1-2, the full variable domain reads DAMVIQNPRYQVTQFGKPVTLSCSQTLNHNVMYWYQQKSSQAPKLLFHYYDKDFNNEADTPDNFQSRRPNTSFCFLDIRSPGLGDTAMYLCATSRGSGRYGYTFGSGTRLTVV.

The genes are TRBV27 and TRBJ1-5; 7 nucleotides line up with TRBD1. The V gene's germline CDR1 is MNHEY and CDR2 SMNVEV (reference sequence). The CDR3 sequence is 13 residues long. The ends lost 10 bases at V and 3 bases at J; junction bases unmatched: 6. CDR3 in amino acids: CATADRNNQPQHF. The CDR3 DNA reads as TGTGCCACCGCGGACAGGAACAATCAGCCCCAGCATTTT.

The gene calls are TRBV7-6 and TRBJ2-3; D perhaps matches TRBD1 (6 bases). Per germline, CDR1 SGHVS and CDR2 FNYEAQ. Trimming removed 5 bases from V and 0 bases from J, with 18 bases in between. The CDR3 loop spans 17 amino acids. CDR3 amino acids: CASSQVLAGVSTDTQYF. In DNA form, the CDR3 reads TGTGCCAGCAGCCAAGTCCTAGCAGGGGTTAGCACAGATACGCAGTATTTT.

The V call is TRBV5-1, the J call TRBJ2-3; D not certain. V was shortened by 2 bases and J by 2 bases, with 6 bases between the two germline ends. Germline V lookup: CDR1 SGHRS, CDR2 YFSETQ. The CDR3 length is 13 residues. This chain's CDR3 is CASSFLPTDTQYF. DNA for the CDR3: TGCGCCAGCAGCTTTCTTCCCACAGATACGCAGTATTTT.

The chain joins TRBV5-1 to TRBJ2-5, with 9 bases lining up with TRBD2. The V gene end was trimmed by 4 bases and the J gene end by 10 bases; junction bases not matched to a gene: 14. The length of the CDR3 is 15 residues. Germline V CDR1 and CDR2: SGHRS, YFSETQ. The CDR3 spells CASSPRLAETWDQYF. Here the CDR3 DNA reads TGCGCCAGCAGCCCACGACTAGCGGAAACCTGGGACCAGTACTTC.

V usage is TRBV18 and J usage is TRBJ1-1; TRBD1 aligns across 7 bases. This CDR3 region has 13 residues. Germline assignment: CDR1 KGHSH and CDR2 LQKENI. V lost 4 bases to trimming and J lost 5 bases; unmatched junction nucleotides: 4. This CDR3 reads CASSQGAVTEAFF. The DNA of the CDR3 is TGTGCCAGCTCACAGGGGGCTGTAACTGAAGCTTTCTTT.

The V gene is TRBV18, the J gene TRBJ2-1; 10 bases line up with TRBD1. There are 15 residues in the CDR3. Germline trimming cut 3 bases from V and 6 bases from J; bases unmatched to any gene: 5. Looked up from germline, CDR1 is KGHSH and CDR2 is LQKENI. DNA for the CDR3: TGTGCCAGCTCACCGCCCGGGGACAGGGGCAATGAGCAGTTCTTC. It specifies CASSPPGDRGNEQFF.

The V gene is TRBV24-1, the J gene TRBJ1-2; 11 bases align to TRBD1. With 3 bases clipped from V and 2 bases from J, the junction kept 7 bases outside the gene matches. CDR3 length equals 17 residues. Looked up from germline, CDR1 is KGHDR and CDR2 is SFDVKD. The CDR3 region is CATSDDGQGAANYGYTF. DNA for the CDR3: TGTGCCACCAGTGATGACGGACAGGGGGCGGCAAACTATGGCTACACCTTC.

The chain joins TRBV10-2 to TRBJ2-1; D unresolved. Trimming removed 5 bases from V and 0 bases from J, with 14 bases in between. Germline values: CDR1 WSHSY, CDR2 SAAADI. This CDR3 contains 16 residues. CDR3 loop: CASSKTRFTSYNEQFF. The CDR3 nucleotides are TGCGCCAGCAGTAAAACTCGCTTTACCTCCTACAATGAGCAGTTCTTC.

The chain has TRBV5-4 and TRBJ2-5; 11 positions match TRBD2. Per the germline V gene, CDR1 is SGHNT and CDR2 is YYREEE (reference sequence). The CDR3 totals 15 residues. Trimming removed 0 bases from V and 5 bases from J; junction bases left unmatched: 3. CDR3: CASSLDPSGRETQYF. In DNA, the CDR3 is TGTGCCAGCAGCTTGGATCCTAGCGGGAGGGAGACCCAGTACTTC. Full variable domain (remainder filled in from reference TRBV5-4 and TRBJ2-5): ETGVTQSPTHLIKTRGQQVTLRCSSQSGHNTVSWYQQALGQGPQFIFQYYREEENGRGNFPPRFSGLQFPNYSSELNVNALELDDSALYLCASSLDPSGRETQYFGPGTRLLVL.

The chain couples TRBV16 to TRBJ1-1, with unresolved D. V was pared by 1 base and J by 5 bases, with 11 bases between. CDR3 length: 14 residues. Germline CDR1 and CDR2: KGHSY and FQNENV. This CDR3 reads CASSQYRGGTEAFF. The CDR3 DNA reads TGTGCCAGCAGCCAATATCGGGGAGGGACTGAAGCTTTCTTT.

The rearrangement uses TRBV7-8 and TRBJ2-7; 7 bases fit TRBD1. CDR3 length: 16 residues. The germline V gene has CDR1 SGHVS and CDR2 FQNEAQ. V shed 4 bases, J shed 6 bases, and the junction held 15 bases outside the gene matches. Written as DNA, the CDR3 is TGTGCCAGCAGCTCAGCATCGACAGGGTCAACGGGCGAGCAGTACTTC. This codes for CASSSASTGSTGEQYF.

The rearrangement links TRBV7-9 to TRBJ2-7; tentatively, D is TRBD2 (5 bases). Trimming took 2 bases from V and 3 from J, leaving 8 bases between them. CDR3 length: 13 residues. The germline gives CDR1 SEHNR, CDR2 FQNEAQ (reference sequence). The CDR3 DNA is TGTGCCAGCAGCTTATCCGGGAACTACGAGCAGTACTTC. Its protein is CASSLSGNYEQYF.

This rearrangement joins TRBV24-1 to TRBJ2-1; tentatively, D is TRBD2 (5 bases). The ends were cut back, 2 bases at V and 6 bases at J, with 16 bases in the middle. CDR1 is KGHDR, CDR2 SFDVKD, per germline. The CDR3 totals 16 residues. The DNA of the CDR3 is TGTGCCACCAGTGATTCAACACCGGACTCAGGCAATGAGCAGTTCTTC. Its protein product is CATSDSTPDSGNEQFF.

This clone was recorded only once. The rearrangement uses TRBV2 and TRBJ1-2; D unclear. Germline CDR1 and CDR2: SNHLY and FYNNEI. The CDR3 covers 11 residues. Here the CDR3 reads CAGREPRGYTF. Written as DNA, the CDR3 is TGTGCTGGGAGGGAACCGCGTGGCTACACCTTC.

This CDR3 is CASSASWEADTQYF. The CDR3 DNA follows: TGTGCCAGCAGCGCCTCCTGGGAGGCAGATACGCAGTATTTT. The rearrangement links TRBV25-1 to TRBJ2-3; D possibly corresponds to TRBD2 (6 bases). This CDR3 contains 14 residues. Trimming cost V 6 bases and J 4 bases, with 14 bases left between them. Germline V gives CDR1 MGHDK, CDR2 SYGVNS.

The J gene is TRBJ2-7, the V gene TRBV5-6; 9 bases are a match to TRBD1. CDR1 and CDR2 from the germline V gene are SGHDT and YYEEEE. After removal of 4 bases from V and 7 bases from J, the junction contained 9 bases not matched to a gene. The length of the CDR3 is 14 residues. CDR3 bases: TGTGCCAGCAGCCATCGGGACAGGGTTCAGGAGCAGTACGTC. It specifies CASSHRDRVQEQYV.

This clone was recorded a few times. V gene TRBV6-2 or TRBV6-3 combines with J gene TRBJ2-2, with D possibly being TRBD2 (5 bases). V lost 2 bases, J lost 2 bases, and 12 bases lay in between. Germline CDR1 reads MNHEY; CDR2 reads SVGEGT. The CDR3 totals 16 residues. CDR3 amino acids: CASSYVGNTNTGELFF. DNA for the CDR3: TGTGCCAGCAGTTACGTCGGGAATACCAACACCGGGGAGCTGTTTTTT.

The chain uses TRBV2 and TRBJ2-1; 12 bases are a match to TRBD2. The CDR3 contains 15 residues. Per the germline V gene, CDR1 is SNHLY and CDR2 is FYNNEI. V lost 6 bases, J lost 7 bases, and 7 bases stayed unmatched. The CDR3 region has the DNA TGTGCCAGCAGCGCGCTAGCGGGAGGGAATAATGAGCAGTTCTTC. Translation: CASSALAGGNNEQFF.

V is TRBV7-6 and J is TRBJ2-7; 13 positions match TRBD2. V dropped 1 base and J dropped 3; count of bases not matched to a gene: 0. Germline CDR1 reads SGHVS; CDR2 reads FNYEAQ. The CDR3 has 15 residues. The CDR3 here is CASSLGTSGGYEQYF. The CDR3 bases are TGTGCCAGCAGCTTAGGGACTAGCGGGGGCTACGAGCAGTACTTC.